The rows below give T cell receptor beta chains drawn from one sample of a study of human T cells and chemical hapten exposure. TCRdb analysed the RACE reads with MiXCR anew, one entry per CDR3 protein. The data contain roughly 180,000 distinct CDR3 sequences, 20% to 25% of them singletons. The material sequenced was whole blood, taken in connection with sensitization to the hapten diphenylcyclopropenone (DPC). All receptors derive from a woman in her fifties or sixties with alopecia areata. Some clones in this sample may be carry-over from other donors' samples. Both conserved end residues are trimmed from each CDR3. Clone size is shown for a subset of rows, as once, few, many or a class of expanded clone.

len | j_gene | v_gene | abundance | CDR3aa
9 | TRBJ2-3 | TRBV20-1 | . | SASFPDTQY
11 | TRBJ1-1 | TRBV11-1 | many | ASSLQAGGKAF
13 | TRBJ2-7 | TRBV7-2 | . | ASSLVWGSSYEQY
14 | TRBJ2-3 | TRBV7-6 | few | ASSPPNGQSTDTQY
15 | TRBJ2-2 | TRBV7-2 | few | ASSLVPSGRVTGELF
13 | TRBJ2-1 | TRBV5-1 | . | ASSLGESSYNEQF
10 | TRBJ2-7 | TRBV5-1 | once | ASSLSNGEQY
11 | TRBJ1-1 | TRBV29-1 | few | SVGEMVNTEAF
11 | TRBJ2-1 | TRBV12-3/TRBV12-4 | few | ASKLAGGNEQF
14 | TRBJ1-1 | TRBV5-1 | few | ASSLEGNRLNTEAF
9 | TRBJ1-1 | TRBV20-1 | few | SAPDSAKAF
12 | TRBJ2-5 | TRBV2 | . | ASSVDRGPETQY
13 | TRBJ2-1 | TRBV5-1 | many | ASSFGGAPYNEQF
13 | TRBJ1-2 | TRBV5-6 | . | ASSFQGASTYGYT
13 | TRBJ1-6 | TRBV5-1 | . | ASSLEGDRSSPLH
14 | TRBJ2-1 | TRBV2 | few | ATLLGLAERQGEQF
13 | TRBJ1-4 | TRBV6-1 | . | ASSGSLGNGEKLF
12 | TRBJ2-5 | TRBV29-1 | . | SVPTSGRRETQY
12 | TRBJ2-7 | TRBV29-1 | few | SVEVTRTGVEQY
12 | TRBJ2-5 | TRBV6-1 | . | ASSGGRVGETQY
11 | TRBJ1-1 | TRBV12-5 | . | ASGLEANTEAF
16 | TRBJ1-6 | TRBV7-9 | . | ASSLELTGGRYNSPLH
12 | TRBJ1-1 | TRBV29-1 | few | SVAWTGGGTEAF
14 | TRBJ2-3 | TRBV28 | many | ASSLPPGLFTDTQY
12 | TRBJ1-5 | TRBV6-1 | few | ASSEARGAGPQH
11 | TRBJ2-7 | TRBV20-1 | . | SATGRPSYEQY
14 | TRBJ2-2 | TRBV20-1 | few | SARQGTSGTTGELF
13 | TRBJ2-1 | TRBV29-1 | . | SVEGAGSSYNEQF
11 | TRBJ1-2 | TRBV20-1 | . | SANMGQYYGYT
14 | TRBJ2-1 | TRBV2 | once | ASSGQREPRGDEQF
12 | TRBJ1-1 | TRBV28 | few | ASSPFGANTEAF
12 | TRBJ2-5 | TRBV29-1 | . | SVGVTGWLETQY
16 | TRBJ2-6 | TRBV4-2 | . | ASSTQSTPSSGANVLT
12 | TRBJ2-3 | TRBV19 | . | ASSMGGSVDTQY
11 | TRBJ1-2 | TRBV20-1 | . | SARVGQGVGYT